A single sample is the source of the 7 T cell receptor beta chains below, sequenced in a study of blood T cell repertoires in COVID-19. The repertoire was sequenced with immunoSEQ multiplex PCR; TCRdb's copy has only in-frame clones and lacks some. The sample holds 140,000 to 150,000 clones; 84% are singletons and the top ten take almost 6%. The sequencing input was PBMCs or T cells enriched from blood (not recorded which). The receptor source for this set is a woman aged 50 to 60 who had been exposed to COVID-19.

This clone was detected a few times. DNA for the CDR3: TGTGCCAGCAGCTACAAAGATGGAAGGGCCGAGGGCAAAAACATTCAGTACTTC. Protein: CASSYKDGRAEGKNIQYF. The chain employs TRBV7-9 and TRBJ2-4, with D possibly TRBD2 on 5 matching bases. The germline gives CDR1 SEHNR, CDR2 FQNEAQ (reference sequence). The CDR3 runs 18 residues. Trimming pared 4 bases from V and 3 bases from J, leaving 22 bases between.

This chain joins TRBV20-1 and TRBJ1-2; unclear D gene. The CDR3 covers 12 residues. CDR1 and CDR2 from the germline V gene are DFQATT and SNEGSKA (reference sequence). The ends were cut back, 3 bases at V and 3 bases at J, with 8 bases in the middle. The CDR3 coding sequence is TGCAGTGCTAGTTCCGGGTACTATGGCTACACCTTC. Protein product: CSASSGYYGYTF.

J is TRBJ2-1 and V is TRBV7-2, with D possibly being TRBD2 (6 bases). V lost 7 bases and J 5 bases, leaving 15 bases between the germline ends. The germline V gene encodes CDR1 SGHTA and CDR2 FQGNSA. This CDR3 is built from 14 residues. The CDR3 nucleotides read TGTGCCAGCACCCCGGGACTTCCAAACAATGAGCAGTTCTTC. The encoded protein is CASTPGLPNNEQFF.

The chain has TRBV15 and TRBJ1-1, with D possibly matching TRBD1 (6 bases). Trimming cost V 3 bases and J 3 bases, with 14 bases left between them. This CDR3 contains 15 residues. Germline CDR1 LNHNV, CDR2 YYDKDF (reference sequence). The CDR3 DNA reads TGTGCCACCAGCAGGACCCGGGACACTGACACTGAAGCTTTCTTT. Its translation is CATSRTRDTDTEAFF.

The V gene is TRBV5-1, the J gene TRBJ2-3, with 8 positions matching TRBD2. The ends lost 4 bases at V and 3 bases at J; junction bases unmatched: 10. This CDR3 comprises 16 residues. Per germline, CDR1 SGHRS and CDR2 YFSETQ. The CDR3 nucleotides read TGCGCCAGCAGCAGGGTTGCGGGAGGACGGACAGATACGCAGTATTTT. Translated: CASSRVAGGRTDTQYF.

The CDR3 bases are TGTGCCAGTAGTATGGACAGGGAGAACATTCAGTACTTC. Translated: CASSMDRENIQYF. The chain links TRBV19 to TRBJ2-4; 8 bases line up with TRBD1. This CDR3 contains 13 residues. The germline V gene encodes CDR1 LNHDA and CDR2 SQIVND (reference sequence). Trimming took 3 bases from V and 7 from J; bases not matched to a gene: 2. Drawing the rest from reference TRBV19 and TRBJ2-4, the complete variable domain is DGGITQSPKYLFRKEGQNVTLSCEQNLNHDAMYWYRQDPGQGLRLIYYSQIVNDFQKGDIAEGYSVSREKKESFPLTVTSAQKNPTAFYLCASSMDRENIQYFGAGTRLSVL.

This chain connects TRBV20-1 to TRBJ2-3; 9 positions match TRBD1. The CDR3 is made up of 15 amino acids. Unmatched junction bases numbered 7, after V lost 3 bases and J lost 3 bases. Germline V CDR1 and CDR2: DFQATT, SNEGSKA (reference sequence). This CDR3 is CSASSRTGATDTQYF. The DNA for the CDR3 is TGCAGTGCTAGTTCTAGGACAGGGGCGACAGATACGCAGTATTTT.